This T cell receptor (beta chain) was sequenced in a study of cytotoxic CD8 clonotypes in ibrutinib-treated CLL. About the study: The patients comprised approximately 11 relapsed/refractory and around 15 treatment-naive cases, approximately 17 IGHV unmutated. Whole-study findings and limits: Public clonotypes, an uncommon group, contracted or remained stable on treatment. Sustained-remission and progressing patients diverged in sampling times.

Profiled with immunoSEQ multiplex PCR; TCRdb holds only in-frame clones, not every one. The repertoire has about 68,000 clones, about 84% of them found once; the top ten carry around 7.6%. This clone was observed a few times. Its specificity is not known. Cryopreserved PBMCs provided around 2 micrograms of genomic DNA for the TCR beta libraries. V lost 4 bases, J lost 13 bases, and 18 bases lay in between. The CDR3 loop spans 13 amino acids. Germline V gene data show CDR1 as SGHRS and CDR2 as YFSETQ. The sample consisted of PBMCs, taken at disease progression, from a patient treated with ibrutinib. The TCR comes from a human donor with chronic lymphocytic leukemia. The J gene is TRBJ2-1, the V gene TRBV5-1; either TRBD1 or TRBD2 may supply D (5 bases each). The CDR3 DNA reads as TGCGCCAGCAGCCGTGCCGAGGGGAATCGCCAGTTCTTC. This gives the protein CASSRAEGNRQFF.